Listed below are T cell receptor beta chains from one sample, sequenced in a study of T cell responses to AZD1222 COVID-19 vaccine. Profiled with immunoSEQ multiplex PCR; TCRdb holds only in-frame clones, not every one. The sample has 130,000 or so clones; approximately 95% are singletons. The sequences come from peripheral blood, collected on day 0 of MenACWY control vaccination. Receptor source: an adult in good health. CDR3s leave out the opening cysteine and the closing phenylalanine or tryptophan. The D gene is left open where the match is weak.

d_call,j_call,v_call,cdr3_aa
-,TRBJ1-4,TRBV6-2/TRBV6-3,ASSRPGRGEKLF
-,TRBJ1-2,TRBV6-6,ASSRETGSFGGYT
TRBD1,TRBJ2-7,TRBV19,ASSRDRLLDYEQY
TRBD2,TRBJ2-2,TRBV7-9,ASSPGGGGTLPGELF
-,TRBJ1-6,TRBV4-3,ASSQVGQLLVSPLH
-,TRBJ1-6,TRBV7-2,ASSLGESYNSPLH
-,TRBJ1-1,TRBV3-1/TRBV3-2,ASSQGPGYGGTEAF
-,TRBJ1-2,TRBV18,ASSPEGPNYGYT
TRBD1,TRBJ2-7,TRBV9,ASSVDREVYEQY
-,TRBJ1-2,TRBV6-6,ASSDPPQNYGYT
-,TRBJ1-6,TRBV28,ASSLRQGWNSPLH
-,TRBJ1-6,TRBV19,ASSIGQGANSPLH
-,TRBJ1-1,TRBV19,ASSSLWGGTEAF
-,TRBJ1-2,TRBV28,ASSFLGPNYGYT